The clone carrying this TCR beta chain was counted once. What it binds is unknown. The donors were members of the validation cohort comprising approximately 120 subjects, separate from the roughly 730-subject first cohort. TCRdb's copy holds only in-frame clones and misses some; the assay was immunoSEQ multiplex PCR. Of about 340,000 clones listed, 75% to 90% are singletons. The data derive from a study of cytomegalovirus exposure and HLA in healthy donors. Findings and limits, study-wide: The study designated over 150 TCR beta chains cytomegalovirus-associated.

V lost 3 bases and J lost 0; bases outside the gene matches: 15. Germline V CDR1 and CDR2: KGHSH, LQKENI. The CDR3 runs 20 residues. Sample: PBMCs. This chain links TRBV18 with TRBJ1-3, with 9 bases aligning to TRBD1. This sequence was found in a woman in her late teens or twenties in good health and CMV-seronegative. CDR3: CASSPITGTGIVASGNTIYF. The DNA for the CDR3 is TGTGCCAGCTCACCTATTACCGGGACAGGGATCGTAGCCTCTGGAAACACCATATATTTT.